A selection of T cell receptor beta chains follows, all from one sample in a study of T cells in Graves' hyperthyroidism and ophthalmopathy. TCRdb re-derived calls from the multiplex PCR reads in MiXCR, one entry per CDR3 protein. The sample contains some 400,000 distinct CDR3 sequences, approximately 13% of which appear only once. Specimen: blood. The receptor set was obtained from a man aged 25 to 40 with Graves' hyperthyroidism that later progressed to Graves' ophthalmopathy. CDR3s include the opening cysteine and the closing phenylalanine or tryptophan. A D gene is named only where the DNA matches it firmly. Part of the rows lack a size; the others show once, few, many or a class for expanded clones.

>TRBJ2-5|.|.|TRBV20-1|12
CSARGYQETQYF
TGCAGTGCTAGGGGATACCAAGAGACCCAGTACTTC
>TRBJ1-1|.|TRBD1|TRBV10-3|14
CAITRGTGNTEAFF
TGTGCCATCACCAGGGGGACAGGGAACACTGAAGCTTTCTTT
>TRBJ1-3|.|.|TRBV20-1|12
CSATGPGNTIYF
TGCAGTGCTACAGGCCCTGGAAACACCATATATTTT
>TRBJ1-1|few|TRBD1|TRBV5-6|16
CASSVGQGAMNTEAFF
TGTGCCAGCAGCGTCGGACAGGGGGCGATGAACACTGAAGCTTTCTTT
>TRBJ2-5|few|.|TRBV20-1|12
CSALRQQETQYF
TGCAGTGCCCTTCGACAGCAAGAGACCCAGTACTTC
>TRBJ2-5|.|.|TRBV6-1|12
CASSGRQETQYF
TGTGCCAGCAGTGGACGGCAAGAGACCCAGTACTTC
>TRBJ2-7|many|TRBD2|TRBV7-2|15
CASSLGHGGNYEQYF
TGTGCCAGCAGCTTAGGTCACGGGGGGAACTACGAGCAGTACTTC
>TRBJ1-5|.|TRBD1|TRBV19|14
CASSIRQGAQPQHF
TGTGCCAGTAGTATTCGGCAGGGGGCTCAGCCCCAGCATTTT
>TRBJ2-5|many|TRBD2|TRBV20-1|14
CSARLAGGRETQYF
TGCAGTGCAAGACTAGCGGGGGGCAGGGAGACCCAGTACTTC
>TRBJ1-1|many|TRBD1|TRBV7-8|13
CASNTQGDTEAFF
TGTGCCAGCAACACACAGGGGGACACTGAAGCTTTCTTT
>TRBJ2-5|many|.|TRBV12-3/TRBV12-4|14
CASSSLGGAQTQYF
TGTGCCAGCAGTTCCTTGGGGGGCGCGCAGACCCAGTACTTC
>TRBJ2-3|.|.|TRBV7-2|13
CASSPPGLATQYF
TGTGCCAGCAGCCCTCCGGGCCTGGCTACGCAGTATTTT
>TRBJ1-1|many|.|TRBV3-1|13
CASSREGVTEAFF
TGTGCCAGCAGCAGAGAAGGGGTGACTGAAGCTTTCTTT
>TRBJ2-1|many|.|TRBV11-2|11
CASSLAHEQFF
TGTGCCAGCAGCTTAGCGCATGAGCAGTTCTTC
>TRBJ2-2|.|.|TRBV3-1|14
CASSHTSGTGELFF
TGTGCCAGCAGCCACACGAGCGGAACCGGGGAGCTGTTTTTT
>TRBJ2-3|.|.|TRBV5-1|15
CAGSLDGQGTDTQYF
TGCGCCGGCAGCTTGGATGGACAAGGCACAGATACGCAGTATTTT
>TRBJ1-3|.|.|TRBV5-8|14
CASSQEHSGNTIYF
TGTGCCAGCAGCCAGGAGCACTCTGGAAACACCATATATTTT
>TRBJ1-2|.|TRBD1|TRBV7-3|14
CASSRGQGDYGYTF
TGTGCCAGCAGCCGTGGACAGGGGGACTATGGCTACACCTTC
>TRBJ2-5|few|.|TRBV7-9|14
CASSKETDQETQYF
TGTGCCAGCAGCAAGGAGACAGACCAAGAGACCCAGTACTTC
>TRBJ2-3|many|.|TRBV13|13
CASMREGTDTQYF
TGTGCCAGCATGCGAGAGGGCACAGATACGCAGTATTTT
>TRBJ2-7|many|TRBD1|TRBV2|14
CASSEDRVRYEQYF
TGTGCCAGCAGTGAGGACAGGGTTAGATACGAGCAGTACTTC
>TRBJ2-5|many|TRBD2|TRBV11-3|17
CASSFGTSVPPKETQYF
TGTGCCAGCAGCTTTGGGACTAGCGTCCCCCCAAAAGAGACCCAGTACTTC
>TRBJ1-5|many|.|TRBV30|13
CAWTRNGDQPQHF
TGTGCCTGGACAAGGAACGGAGATCAGCCCCAGCATTTT
>TRBJ1-5|.|.|TRBV6-2/TRBV6-3|12
CASSSAYQPQHF
TGTGCCAGCAGTTCGGCCTATCAGCCCCAGCATTTT
>TRBJ2-3|many|.|TRBV7-9|15
CASRPGDRLKVTQYF
TGTGCCAGCCGCCCGGGAGACCGTCTTAAGGTTACGCAGTATTTT
>TRBJ2-1|many|.|TRBV5-5|13
CASSNSVGEEQFF
TGTGCCAGCAGCAACAGCGTGGGCGAGGAGCAGTTCTTC
>TRBJ1-6|few|.|TRBV29-1|12
CSAGERNSPLHF
TGCAGCGCCGGGGAACGTAATTCACCCCTCCACTTT
>TRBJ1-6|.|.|TRBV27|17
CASSLRGGARIDSPLHF
TGTGCCAGCAGTTTACGTGGCGGGGCAAGGATCGATTCACCCCTCCACTTT
>TRBJ2-2|.|.|TRBV28|14
CASRLPRGSGELFF
TGTGCCAGCAGGCTCCCCCGGGGGTCCGGGGAGCTGTTTTTT
>TRBJ2-2|few|TRBD1|TRBV27|17
CASSLFGTAANTGELFF
TGTGCCAGCAGTTTATTTGGGACAGCCGCGAACACCGGGGAGCTGTTTTTT
>TRBJ2-3|few|TRBD2|TRBV20-1|17
CSAFSGTSRGSTDTQYF
TGCAGTGCTTTCTCCGGGACTAGTAGAGGCAGCACAGATACGCAGTATTTT
>TRBJ1-6|few|.|TRBV18|13
CASQNSYNSPLHF
TGTGCCAGCCAGAACTCCTATAATTCACCCCTCCACTTT
>TRBJ1-1|many|TRBD1|TRBV20-1|13
CSARAPGQGEAFF
TGCAGTGCTAGAGCCCCGGGACAGGGTGAAGCTTTCTTT
>TRBJ1-6|many|.|TRBV5-1|14
CASSLTDGNSPLHF
TGCGCCAGCAGCTTGACGGACGGTAATTCACCCCTCCACTTT
>TRBJ2-5|.|TRBD2|TRBV10-3|16
CAISESTAGGPQTQYF
TGTGCCATCAGTGAGTCGACAGCGGGGGGGCCGCAGACCCAGTACTTC
>TRBJ2-5|many|TRBD1|TRBV5-1|14
CASSYRDRQETQYF
TGCGCCAGCAGCTACCGGGACAGGCAAGAGACCCAGTACTTC
>TRBJ1-2|.|.|TRBV11-2|13
CASSSGTFTGYTF
TGTGCCAGCAGCTCCGGGACATTTACTGGCTACACCTTC
>TRBJ2-7|many|TRBD2|TRBV7-3|15
CASSLSAGGFYEQYF
TGTGCCAGCAGCTTATCGGCGGGGGGCTTCTACGAGCAGTACTTC
>TRBJ1-2|.|.|TRBV19|14
CPSRADWGREGYTF
TGTCCCAGTAGGGCCGATTGGGGGCGAGAAGGCTACACCTTC
>TRBJ1-2|many|.|TRBV28|12
CASKLSGYGYTF
TGTGCCAGCAAATTGAGCGGCTATGGCTACACCTTC
>TRBJ2-2|few|.|TRBV3-1|13
CASSFGLVGELFF
TGTGCCAGCAGCTTTGGCTTGGTGGGGGAGCTGTTTTTT
>TRBJ2-5|few|TRBD1|TRBV20-1|13
CSARQGARETQYF
TGCAGTGCTAGACAGGGGGCGCGGGAGACCCAGTACTTC
>TRBJ1-5|.|TRBD1|TRBV6-2/TRBV6-3|20
CASGYSRDRGPYIWNQPQHF
TGTGCCAGCGGCTACTCCCGGGACAGGGGGCCCTATATATGGAATCAGCCCCAGCATTTT
>TRBJ1-5|few|TRBD1|TRBV24-1|14
CATSDNRGAQPQHF
TGTGCCACCAGTGATAACAGGGGGGCTCAGCCCCAGCATTTT
>TRBJ2-3|many|.|TRBV20-1|15
CSARAQGRGADTQYF
TGCAGTGCTAGGGCACAGGGTCGCGGCGCAGATACGCAGTATTTT